These 18 T cell receptor beta chains were all obtained from the same sample, sequenced in a study of blood T cell repertoires in COVID-19. The data were produced by immunoSEQ multiplex PCR, yet TCRdb's version contains in-frame clones alone and is incomplete. The table shows 180,000 or so clones, with approximately 80% occurring only once. The sequenced sample was PBMCs or T cells enriched from blood (not recorded which). The receptors here all came from a woman aged 55-69 years who had recovered from COVID-19.

This chain connects TRBV4-1 to TRBJ2-7; TRBD2 matches at 8 bases. The CDR3 runs 15 residues. CDR1 and CDR2 from the germline V gene are MGHRA and YSYEKL. V was pared by 4 bases and J by 0 bases, with 5 bases of the junction left unmatched. CDR3 sequence reads: CASSLQRESSYEQYF. CDR3 bases: TGCGCCAGCAGCCTCCAGCGGGAGAGCTCCTACGAGCAGTACTTC.

The CDR3 reads CASTPSKASGRNEQFF. Here the CDR3 DNA reads TGTGCCAGCACCCCTTCCAAAGCTAGCGGGAGGAACGAGCAGTTCTTC. The chain recombines TRBV5-4 with TRBJ2-1; TRBD2 agrees at 11 bases. Germline trimming cut 6 bases from V and 10 bases from J; bases unmatched to any gene: 15. CDR1 SGHNT and CDR2 YYREEE come from the germline V gene (reference sequence). CDR3 length equals 16 residues.

This clone was recorded only once. The rearrangement links TRBV28 to TRBJ2-3; 8 bases map to TRBD2. CDR3 length equals 16 residues. Germline V gives CDR1 MDHEN, CDR2 SYDVKM. Losses at the gene ends were 5 bases for V and 6 bases for J; bases not matched to a gene: 13. The DNA of the CDR3 is TGTGCCAGCAGTCCCCGCCGGGGGGGGCAGGGGGATACGCAGTATTTT. It codes for CASSPRRGGQGDTQYF.

The V call is TRBV28, the J call TRBJ1-2; 8 nucleotides align to TRBD1. Germline CDR1 and CDR2: MDHEN and SYDVKM. The CDR3 length is 15 residues. The trim removed 6 bases at V and 5 bases at J, leaving 11 bases unmatched. CDR3 protein: CASSGQQGEYYGYTF. The CDR3 DNA is TGTGCCAGCAGCGGCCAACAGGGGGAGTATTATGGCTACACCTTC.

This chain uses TRBV3-1 (or the pseudogene TRBV3-2) with TRBJ2-1; 7 nucleotides align to TRBD2. Trimming removed 6 bases from V and 8 bases from J; junction bases left unmatched: 28. CDR1 is LGHDT and CDR2 is YNNKEL in the germline V gene (reference sequence). The CDR3 contains 20 residues. CDR3 loop: CASSPNEGGEGLSVSDEQFF. The CDR3 coding sequence is TGTGCCAGCAGTCCAAACGAGGGCGGGGAGGGCCTATCTGTCAGCGATGAGCAGTTCTTC.

This clone occurred a few times. The chain combines TRBV18 with TRBJ2-3, with 7 bases fitting TRBD2. V dropped 3 bases and J dropped 0; count of bases not matched to a gene: 9. Germline V gene sequence: CDR1 KGHSH, CDR2 LQKENI. The CDR3 consists of 17 residues. The CDR3 DNA follows: TGTGCCAGCTCACCGTCCCCGGGGCGGGGGAGCACAGATACGCAGTATTTT. It is translated as CASSPSPGRGSTDTQYF.

This sequence joins TRBV28 and TRBJ1-2, with D unresolved. The germline gives CDR1 MDHEN, CDR2 SYDVKM. V was clipped by 3 bases and J by 2 bases, with 10 bases between them. This CDR3 has 14 amino acids. CDR3 region: CASSFPRPNYGYTF. CDR3 sequence (DNA): TGTGCCAGCAGTTTCCCCAGGCCAAACTATGGCTACACCTTC.

The genes are TRBV7-9 and TRBJ2-2, with a weak D call TRBD1 (5 bases). V was clipped by 1 base and J by 1 base, with 19 bases between them. CDR1 is SEHNR and CDR2 is FQNEAQ in the germline V gene (reference sequence). This CDR3 spans 19 amino acids. The CDR3, as DNA: TGTGCCAGCAGCTTAGGGTTTGAAGACAGACCTAAGAACACCGGGGAGCTGTTTTTT. Amino acid sequence: CASSLGFEDRPKNTGELFF.

The chain carries TRBV28 and TRBJ2-2, with 11 nucleotides matching TRBD2. The CDR3 is 16 amino acids. Germline lookup yields CDR1 MDHEN and CDR2 SYDVKM. J lost 7 bases, V lost 5 bases, and 9 bases had no gene match. The CDR3 region is CASSVLAGGGHGELFF. CDR3 coding DNA: TGTGCCAGCAGTGTATTAGCGGGAGGGGGCCACGGGGAGCTGTTTTTT.

The V and J genes are TRBV29-1 and TRBJ2-3; tentatively, D is TRBD2 (5 bases). CDR3 length equals 15 residues. Germline CDR1 is SQVTM and CDR2 is ANQGSEA. The ends were cut back, 4 bases at V and 5 bases at J, with 19 bases in the middle. CDR3 DNA sequence: TGCAGCGTTGGACGGCGTGGGCTAGCCAGAGATACGCAGTATTTT. It encodes CSVGRRGLARDTQYF.

The chain links TRBV28 to TRBJ2-7; D remains unclear. The CDR3 has 13 residues. In germline, CDR1 is MDHEN, CDR2 SYDVKM. Trimming took 5 bases from V and 4 from J, leaving 12 bases between them. As DNA, the CDR3 is TGTGCCAGCAGTCCGCCTTCTATGTACGAGCAGTACTTC. Its protein is CASSPPSMYEQYF.

This clone was picked up a small number of times. This chain uses TRBV19 with TRBJ2-3; 9 bases fit TRBD2. Germline V gene sequence: CDR1 LNHDA, CDR2 SQIVND (reference sequence). The CDR3 runs 14 residues. V lost 8 bases, J lost 4 bases, and 7 bases stayed unmatched. This chain's CDR3 is CASRREGRADTQYF. For the CDR3, the DNA is TGTGCCAGTCGGCGGGAGGGCCGCGCAGATACGCAGTATTTT.

V gene TRBV18 combines with J gene TRBJ1-1, with no clear D. The CDR3 sequence is 13 residues long. Germline V lookup: CDR1 KGHSH, CDR2 LQKENI. V lost 3 bases and J lost 5, with 10 bases in between. CDR3 protein: CASSPRRETEAFF. DNA of the CDR3: TGTGCCAGCTCACCGAGGAGGGAAACTGAAGCTTTCTTT.

The V and J genes are TRBV2 and TRBJ2-5; possibly TRBD2 for D (6 bases). This CDR3 is 15 amino acids long. Trimming removed 7 bases at V and 9 bases at J, with 24 bases between. CDR1 and CDR2 from the germline V gene are SNHLY and FYNNEI. CDR3 sequence reads: CASTRTVLARGAQYF. The CDR3 DNA reads TGTGCCAGCACTAGAACTGTCCTAGCGCGAGGGGCCCAGTACTTC.

This clone was counted once. The chain links TRBV18 to TRBJ1-3; D not resolved. The V gene lost 3 bases and the J gene lost 0 bases, with 18 bases spanning the gap. CDR3 length: 18 residues. CDR1 KGHSH and CDR2 LQKENI come from the germline V gene. The chain's CDR3 is CASSPYFAVTTSGNTIYF. DNA for the CDR3: TGTGCCAGCTCACCTTATTTTGCCGTCACTACCTCTGGAAACACCATATATTTT.

The chain's CDR3 is CASSLTLGQIYGYTF. For the CDR3, the DNA is TGTGCCAGCAGCTTAACCCTCGGACAGATCTATGGCTACACCTTC. The gene calls are TRBV7-2 and TRBJ1-2; TRBD1 might be the D (6 bases). The CDR3 loop spans 15 amino acids. Trimming removed 2 bases from V and 4 bases from J, with 14 bases in between. Germline V gene lookup returns CDR1 SGHTA and CDR2 FQGNSA.

This clone came up once. The chain recombines TRBV6-6 with TRBJ2-3; D is unclear. Trimming took 5 bases from V and 0 from J, leaving 9 bases between them. Germline CDR1 MNHNY, CDR2 SVGAGI (reference sequence). The CDR3 has 14 amino acids. The CDR3 DNA sequence: TGTGCCAGCAGTGCTAGACCAAGCACAGATACGCAGTATTTT. Its protein product is CASSARPSTDTQYF.

The genes are TRBV7-2 and TRBJ2-5; 10 bases match TRBD2. CDR1 is SGHTA and CDR2 is FQGNSA in the germline V gene. The CDR3 extends over 15 amino acids. With V trimmed by 5 bases and J by 5 bases, 8 bases remained unmatched. As DNA, the CDR3 is TGTGCCAGCAGCCAGCCTAGCGGGAGTAGGGAGACCCAGTACTTC. Translating it yields CASSQPSGSRETQYF.